This T cell receptor beta chain was observed in a study of CD8 T cells in ankylosing spondylitis. This clonotype was seen just once. TCRdb re-called the 5' RACE reads through MiXCR, storing one row per CDR3 protein. The data show about 200,000 distinct CDR3 sequences, with under 30% seen just once and approximately 6.6% held by the top ten. Specimen: blood, either unsorted or a sorted T cell fraction (not recorded which). This TCR came from a male donor with ankylosing spondylitis or in good health (not recorded which).

This CDR3 is CASSAHHRGLADTGELFF. The CDR3 DNA reads TGTGCCAGCAGCGCCCACCATCGGGGACTAGCGGACACCGGGGAGCTGTTTTTT. The rearrangement uses TRBV9 and TRBJ2-2; the match to TRBD2 covers 11 bases. The CDR3 spans 18 residues. CDR1 and CDR2 from the germline V gene are SGDLS and YYNGEE. Trimming at V came to 3 bases and at J to 3 bases, leaving 10 bases not matched to a gene.